The subject of this entry is one T cell receptor (beta chain). Trimming removed 0 bases from V and 2 bases from J, with 7 bases in between. The CDR3 covers 13 residues. The germline gives CDR1 DFQATT, CDR2 SNEGSKA (reference sequence). This entry belongs to a study of early T cells in non-severe SARS-CoV-2 infection. About the study: It was bulk RNA from unsorted whole blood that was sequenced, and the chains were unpaired.

A single record per CDR3 protein comes from TCRdb applying MiXCR to the 5' RACE reads. The data hold over 80,000 distinct CDR3 sequences, with less than 15% observed a single time. The sequence was collected from an adult who was a healthcare worker with PCR-confirmed SARS-CoV-2 infection or an uninfected control (not recorded which). This specimen was whole blood, taken at baseline. This chain links TRBV20-1 with TRBJ2-5; D is ambiguous. The CDR3 DNA is TGCAGTGCTAGAGACCACAGACAAGAGACCCAGTACTTC. It encodes CSARDHRQETQYF.